This entry lists 8 T cell receptor beta chains sequenced from one sample in a study of T-cell memory formation after mild COVID-19. TCRdb used MiXCR to reprocess the 5' RACE reads, holding one entry per CDR3 protein. The table shows about 140,000 distinct CDR3 sequences, with more than 13% occurring only once. Sequencing was carried out using PBMCs or a T cell subset sorted from them (not recorded which). The source is an adult woman who had mild COVID-19 (a few samples of this study predate the infection). Cell type and time point are not known.

The chain is built from TRBV6-2 or TRBV6-3 and TRBJ1-2, with D tentatively TRBD1 (5 bases). V lost 2 bases, J lost 3 bases, and 7 bases lay in between. Germline CDR1 is MNHEY and CDR2 is SVGEGT. The CDR3 runs to 13 residues. CDR3 loop: CASSYGAYYGYTF. The CDR3 nucleotides are TGTGCCAGCAGTTACGGGGCATACTATGGCTACACCTTC.

V usage is TRBV7-6 and J usage is TRBJ2-3; perhaps TRBD1 as D (6 bases). Germline V gene sequence: CDR1 SGHVS, CDR2 FNYEAQ. The CDR3 covers 16 residues. V was shortened by 1 base and J by 0 bases, with 11 bases between the two germline ends. CDR3 nucleotides: TGTGCCAGCAGCTTAGAAGCAGGGGTCAGCACAGATACGCAGTATTTT. The encoded protein is CASSLEAGVSTDTQYF. The whole variable domain, filled in from reference TRBV7-6 and TRBJ2-3, reads GAGVSQSPRYKVTKRGQDVALRCDPISGHVSLYWYRQALGQGPEFLTYFNYEAQQDKSGLPNDRFSAERPEGSISTLTIQRTEQRDSAMYRCASSLEAGVSTDTQYFGPGTRLTVL.

The chain links TRBV7-9 to TRBJ1-5, with 10 bases fitting TRBD1. The CDR3 contains 15 residues. Trimming took 4 bases from V and 4 from J; bases not matched to a gene: 4. Germline loops: CDR1 SEHNR, CDR2 FQNEAQ (reference sequence). The CDR3 DNA is TGTGCCAGCAGCTGGGGACAGGGGTTAAATCAGCCCCAGCATTTT. It yields the protein CASSWGQGLNQPQHF.

The chain carries TRBV3-1 and TRBJ2-2, with unresolved D. Trimming shortened V by 4 bases and J by 2 bases, and 11 bases separated the two germline ends. There are 15 residues in the CDR3. Germline V lookup: CDR1 LGHDT, CDR2 YNNKEL (reference sequence). The CDR3 sequence: CASSPGRANTGELFF. CDR3 nucleotide sequence: TGTGCCAGCAGCCCCGGCCGGGCCAACACCGGGGAGCTGTTTTTT.

This chain joins TRBV7-9 and TRBJ2-5, with D hard to call. The germline V gene encodes CDR1 SEHNR and CDR2 FQNEAQ (reference sequence). With 4 bases removed from V and 7 bases from J, the gap between germline ends came to 16 bases. The CDR3 runs to 14 residues. In DNA form, the CDR3 reads TGTGCCAGCAGCTCAAGCCTCGACATGGGGACCCAGTACTTC. It translates to CASSSSLDMGTQYF. The complete variable domain, with remaining parts taken from reference TRBV7-9 and TRBJ2-5, reads DTGVSQNPRHKITKRGQNVTFRCDPISEHNRLYWYRQTLGQGPEFLTYFQNEAQLEKSRLLSDRFSAERPKGSFSTLEIQRTEQGDSAMYLCASSSSLDMGTQYFGPGTRLLVL.

J is TRBJ1-2 and V is TRBV6-2 or TRBV6-3, with TRBD1 as a possible D gene (5 bases). This CDR3 region has 16 residues. Germline lookup yields CDR1 MNHEY and CDR2 SVGEGT. Trimming pared 0 bases from V and 1 base from J, leaving 12 bases between. CDR3 sequence: CASSYSTRGRNYGYTF. As DNA, the CDR3 is TGTGCCAGCAGTTACTCGACACGGGGCCGTAACTATGGCTACACCTTC.

The V and J genes are TRBV5-1 and TRBJ2-7, with 8 bases lining up with TRBD1. V lost 1 base, J lost 4 bases, and 7 bases stayed unmatched. CDR3 size: 15 residues. Germline lookup yields CDR1 SGHRS and CDR2 YFSETQ. The CDR3 DNA follows: TGCGCCAGCAGCTTGAGACAGGGGATGCTGTACGAGCAGTACTTC. The encoded protein is CASSLRQGMLYEQYF.

The V gene is TRBV5-1, the J gene TRBJ2-1; 10 bases map to TRBD2. The CDR3 loop spans 17 amino acids. Germline V lookup: CDR1 SGHRS, CDR2 YFSETQ. V trimming: 0 bases; J trimming: 7 bases; junction bases outside the gene matches: 10. The CDR3: CASSLALMLAGDNEQFF. The CDR3 DNA reads as TGCGCCAGCAGCTTGGCCCTAATGCTAGCGGGAGATAATGAGCAGTTCTTC.